This is a list of T cell receptor beta chains from one sample in a study of shared clonotypes between healthy human individuals. Produced via immunoSEQ multiplex PCR; TCRdb's table is partial and in-frame only. The sample has some 2,500,000 clones, 85% to 95% seen once. The specimen was naive CD4+ T cells from PBMCs. The receptors here all came from a man aged 18 to 29 in good health. Some clones in this sample may be carry-over from other donors' samples. Both conserved end residues are part of each CDR3. D genes are given only for firm matches. Clone size is not always given. Where it is, it says once, few, many or a class for expanded clones.

J gene	D gene	clone size	V gene	CDR3 DNA	CDR3 protein
TRBJ2-4	TRBD2	.	TRBV2	TGTGCCAGCAGTGTACTAGCGGGTATAGCCAAAAACATTCAGTACTTC	CASSVLAGIAKNIQYF
TRBJ1-1	.	.	TRBV6-1	TGTGCCAGCAGTGAAGGTAGGAACACTGAAGCTTTCTTT	CASSEGRNTEAFF
TRBJ2-2	TRBD1	.	TRBV6-1	TGTGCCAGCAGTGAGGGACAGGGGCGGGGCGGGGAGCTGTTTTTT	CASSEGQGRGGELFF
TRBJ1-3	.	.	TRBV30	TGTGCCCAACACACAGGAGGGGCGGACCTTGGAAACACCATATATTTT	CAQHTGGADLGNTIYF
TRBJ2-1	TRBD2	once	TRBV25-1	TGTGCCAGCAGTGAAGGAGGAAGCGGGAGGAGCTCCTACAATGAGCAGTTCTTC	CASSEGGSGRSSYNEQFF
TRBJ2-2	.	.	TRBV13	TGTGCCAGCAGCTTCGTCACCGGGGAGCTGTTTTTT	CASSFVTGELFF
TRBJ2-2	.	.	TRBV18	TGTGCCAGCTCACCCCAGAAAAACACCGGGGAGCTGTTTTTT	CASSPQKNTGELFF
TRBJ2-7	TRBD2	.	TRBV29-1	TGCAGCGGAACCGGGGAGGGAGGCTACGAGCAGTACTTC	CSGTGEGGYEQYF
TRBJ2-4	.	once	TRBV7-3	TGTGCCAGCAGCTCGGTCCCTCACTCCCGAGCCAAAAACATTCAGTACTTC	CASSSVPHSRAKNIQYF
TRBJ2-7	TRBD2	.	TRBV10-2	TGCGCCAGCAGACGCGGGAGGCCCTACGAGCAGTACTTC	CASRRGRPYEQYF
TRBJ1-5	TRBD1	.	TRBV28	TGTGCCAGCAGGCCTGGACAGGGGGCCGGTCAGCCCCAGCATTTT	CASRPGQGAGQPQHF
TRBJ2-4	TRBD1	once	TRBV28	TGTGCCAGCAGTTTATGGCAGGGGGCGGCCATTCAGTACTTC	CASSLWQGAAIQYF
TRBJ1-1	.	once	TRBV28	TGTGCCAGCAGTTCCCACCGGGACTGGAAAGGGAACACTGAAGCTTTCTTT	CASSSHRDWKGNTEAFF
TRBJ2-7	.	.	TRBV7-8	TGTGCCAGCAGCCTCCCCGACAGAATCGTCGACGAGCAGTACTTC	CASSLPDRIVDEQYF
TRBJ2-1	.	.	TRBV25-1	TGTGCCAGCAGTGTTCGTGTTGACAATGAGCAGTTCTTC	CASSVRVDNEQFF
TRBJ1-1	.	.	TRBV7-8	TGTGCCAGCAGCTTAATCTGGGGGAACACTGAAGCTTTCTTT	CASSLIWGNTEAFF
TRBJ1-1	.	.	TRBV29-1	TGCAGCGTTCGGAACACTGAAGCTTTCTTT	CSVRNTEAFF
TRBJ1-1	.	once	TRBV10-1	TGCGCCAGCACTGAGACTAGGGCGGCGGACACTGAAGCTTTCTTT	CASTETRAADTEAFF
TRBJ2-2	.	.	TRBV9	TGTGCCAGCAGCGTGAACACCGGGGAGCTGTTTTTT	CASSVNTGELFF
TRBJ2-1	TRBD1	.	TRBV11-3	TGTGCCAGCAGCTTGTCCCCGGACAGGGGGCCTTACAATGAGCAGTTCTTC	CASSLSPDRGPYNEQFF